Included here is one T cell receptor beta chain sequence, with context. Its target is unknown. The same CDR3 arises from other DNA sequences in this sample as well. This sample is part of a study of shared clonotypes between healthy human individuals. Across the whole study: There were three CD4 naive, three CD4 memory, two CD8 naive and one CD8 memory plates per donor.

In the CD4+ fraction, cells were divided into CD45RA+ naive and CD45RA-negative memory subsets. The CDR3 contains 13 residues. V was clipped by 2 bases and J by 1 base, with 5 bases between them. CDR1 is SGDLS, CDR2 YYNGEE, per germline. Clones were read by immunoSEQ multiplex PCR, and TCRdb kept only the in-frame ones, dropping some. Among hundreds of thousands of clones, around 72% were seen once, and the ten largest hold under 2%. Study outcomes and limitations: Despite large depth, sorted-subset datasets appeared incompletely sequenced. Naive subsets usually exceeded memory subsets in estimated richness.

The TCR comes from a woman in her twenties or thirties in good health. The chain uses TRBV9 and TRBJ2-3; no clear D gene. What was sequenced was memory CD4+ T cells sorted from blood. Subset defined: CD45RA-negative fraction. The CDR3 reads CASSVTGTDTQYF. For the CDR3, the DNA is TGTGCCAGCAGCGTGACCGGCACAGATACGCAGTATTTT. Together with reference TRBV9 and TRBJ2-3, the CDR3 gives the full variable domain: DSGVTQTPKHLITATGQRVTLRCSPRSGDLSVYWYQQSLDQGLQFLIQYYNGEERAKGNILERFSAQQFPDLHSELNLSSLELGDSALYFCASSVTGTDTQYFGPGTRLTVL.